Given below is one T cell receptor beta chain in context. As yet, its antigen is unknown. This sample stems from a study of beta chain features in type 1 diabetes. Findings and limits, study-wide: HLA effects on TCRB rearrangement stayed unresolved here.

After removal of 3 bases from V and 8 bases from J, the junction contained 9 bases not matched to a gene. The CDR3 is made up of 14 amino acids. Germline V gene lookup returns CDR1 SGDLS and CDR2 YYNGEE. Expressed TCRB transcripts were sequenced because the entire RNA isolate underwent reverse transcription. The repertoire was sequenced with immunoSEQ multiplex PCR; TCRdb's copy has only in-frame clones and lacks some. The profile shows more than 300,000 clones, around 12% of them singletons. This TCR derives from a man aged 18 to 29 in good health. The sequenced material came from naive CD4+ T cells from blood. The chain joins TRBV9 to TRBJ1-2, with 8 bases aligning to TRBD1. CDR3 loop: CASSDRTGIGGYTF. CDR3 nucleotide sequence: TGTGCCAGCAGCGATAGGACAGGGATAGGGGGCTACACCTTC.